A selection of T cell receptor beta chains follows, all from one sample in a study of vaccination effects on CD4 cells after COVID-19. Measured with immunoSEQ multiplex PCR; TCRdb has only the in-frame clones, and not every one. The table shows tens of thousands of clones, with around 81% occurring only once. These receptors' targets are unknown. Source: CD4+ T cells from PBMCs cultured with HCoV-229E spike peptides, taken after COVID-19 vaccination. The receptors derive from a human donor who received a COVID-19 vaccine. The conserved cysteine and the conserved F or W are not part of the CDR3 here. A D gene is named only where the DNA matches it firmly. Not every row has a clone size; where given, it reads once, few, many or a size class.

v_call,d_call,clone_size,j_call,cdr3_length,cdr3_aa
TRBV18,NA,NA,TRBJ1-1,12,ASSPGRGYTEAF
TRBV4-2,TRBD1,once,TRBJ2-2,14,ASSARQAGGYGELF
TRBV5-6,NA,NA,TRBJ2-3,13,ASSLYGLRTDTQY
TRBV2,NA,once,TRBJ1-4,14,ASSEGTVATNEKLF
TRBV7-9,NA,NA,TRBJ1-6,11,ASSGYQNSPLH
TRBV7-6,NA,NA,TRBJ2-2,14,ASSLQVATNTGELF
TRBV19,TRBD1,NA,TRBJ1-4,14,ASSLTGTVLNEKLF
TRBV5-8,NA,NA,TRBJ1-6,13,ASSFLTSLNSPLH
TRBV7-9,NA,NA,TRBJ2-3,10,ASRGDTDTQY
TRBV6-5,NA,few,TRBJ1-2,14,ASSYSRSGANYGYT
TRBV5-1,TRBD1,NA,TRBJ2-5,15,ASSLPRGQGIMGTQY
TRBV2,NA,NA,TRBJ1-5,13,ASSVTAIGNQPQH
TRBV7-9,NA,NA,TRBJ1-1,10,ASRSGTGEAF
TRBV7-2,NA,once,TRBJ2-3,13,ASSPRTILTDTQY
TRBV3-1/TRBV3-2,TRBD2,NA,TRBJ2-1,13,ASSATSGVYNEQF
TRBV6-1,NA,NA,TRBJ1-4,14,ASSKARGLANEKLF
TRBV6-5,NA,NA,TRBJ1-2,11,ASTSGIVGGYT
TRBV6-5,NA,few,TRBJ1-1,12,ASTQPLTGTEAF
TRBV18,TRBD1,NA,TRBJ2-1,12,ASSATGGHNEQF
TRBV2,NA,NA,TRBJ2-5,10,ASSRLKETQY
TRBV2,TRBD1,NA,TRBJ1-6,12,ASSRDRQNSPLH
TRBV6-1,NA,NA,TRBJ2-6,12,ASSDLSGANVLT
TRBV3-1/TRBV3-2,TRBD1,NA,TRBJ1-2,15,ASSQRGGSGQGYGYT
TRBV19,TRBD1,NA,TRBJ1-5,12,ASERQGGNQPQH
TRBV5-1,NA,NA,TRBJ1-2,14,ASSHDNGAPGYGYT
TRBV18,TRBD1,NA,TRBJ2-1,12,ASSPRDRDSEQF
TRBV10-1,NA,NA,TRBJ1-6,15,ASTLIYDGTNNSPLH
TRBV2,NA,NA,TRBJ2-1,11,ASSEETSNEQF